The clone carrying this T cell receptor beta chain has at least ten counts. This specimen belongs to a study of shared clonotypes between healthy human individuals. Germline CDR1 reads MNHEY; CDR2 reads SMNVEV (reference sequence). The CDR3 covers 22 residues. V was pared by 3 bases and J by 1 base, with 24 bases of the junction left unmatched. The assay used deep level. Investigators spread the genomic DNA of each subset evenly over several immunoSEQ plates. Assay used: immunoSEQ multiplex PCR; TCRdb lists only in-frame clones, some missing. The table lists over 850,000 clones, around three quarters of them singletons.

The sequenced sample consisted of memory CD4+ T cells from PBMCs. Noted subset: CD45RA-negative fraction. The sequence was obtained from a man younger than 30 in good health. Some clones in this sample may be carry-over from other donors' samples. The chain combines TRBV27 with TRBJ2-5, with 9 bases matching TRBD2. The CDR3: CASSLEETSGGKPRGSQETQYF. The CDR3 DNA sequence: TGTGCCAGCAGTTTGGAAGAGACTAGCGGAGGGAAACCCCGGGGGTCCCAAGAGACCCAGTACTTC.